The sequence of this T cell receptor (beta chain) was determined in a study of neurological immune-mediated disorders. Broader study findings: The greatest TCR clonal expansion appeared in HTLV-1-associated myelopathy and the smallest, falling below healthy controls, in multiple sclerosis.

With 3 bases clipped from V and 7 bases from J, the junction kept 11 bases outside the gene matches. The CDR3 has 15 residues. The germline CDR1 and CDR2 sequences are DFQATT and SNEGSKA (reference sequence). A note on this clonotype: Its matching antigen is unknown.

TCRdb passed the 5' RACE reads through MiXCR, listing each CDR3 protein once. Of 75,000 to 80,000 distinct CDR3 sequences in the sample, less than 5.5% were seen once. The chain is built from TRBV20-1 and TRBJ2-1; 8 nucleotides match TRBD2. This TCR was recovered from a woman in her thirties with multiple sclerosis. Sequenced material: PBMCs. CDR3 nucleotide sequence: TGCAGTGCTAGGACAGAACAGCGGGAGACGAATGAGCAGTTCTTC. Amino acids: CSARTEQRETNEQFF.